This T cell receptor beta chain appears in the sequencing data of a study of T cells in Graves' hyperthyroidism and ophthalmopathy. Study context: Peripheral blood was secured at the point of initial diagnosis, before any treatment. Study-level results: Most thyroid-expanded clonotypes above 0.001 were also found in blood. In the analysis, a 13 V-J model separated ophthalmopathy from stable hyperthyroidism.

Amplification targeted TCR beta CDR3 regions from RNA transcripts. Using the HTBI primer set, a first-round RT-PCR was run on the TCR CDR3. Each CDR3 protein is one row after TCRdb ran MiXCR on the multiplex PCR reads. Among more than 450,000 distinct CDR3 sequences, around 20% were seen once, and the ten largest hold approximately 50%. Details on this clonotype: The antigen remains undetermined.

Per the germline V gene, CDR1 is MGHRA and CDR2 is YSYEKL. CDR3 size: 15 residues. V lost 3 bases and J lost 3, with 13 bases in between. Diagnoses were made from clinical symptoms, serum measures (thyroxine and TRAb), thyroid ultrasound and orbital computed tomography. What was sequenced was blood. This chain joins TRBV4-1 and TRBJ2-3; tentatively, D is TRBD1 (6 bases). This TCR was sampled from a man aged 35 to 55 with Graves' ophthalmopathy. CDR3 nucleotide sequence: TGCGCCAGCAGCCATGAGGACAGAGATACAGATACGCAGTATTTT. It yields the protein CASSHEDRDTDTQYF.